The 10 T cell receptor beta chains reported below all come from one sample, sequenced in a study of cytomegalovirus exposure and HLA in healthy donors. TCRdb's table, derived via immunoSEQ multiplex PCR, lists solely in-frame clones and lacks some. The profile shows more than 150,000 clones, roughly four fifths of them singletons. The sample taken for sequencing was PBMCs. The receptors here all came from a young woman in good health and CMV-seropositive.

The chain has TRBV5-4 and TRBJ2-1; tentatively, D is TRBD2 (6 bases). The length of the CDR3 is 13 residues. The germline gives CDR1 SGHNT, CDR2 YYREEE (reference sequence). Between the trimmed V and J ends, which lost 4 bases and 6 bases, there was a span of 11 bases. CDR3 DNA sequence: TGTGCCAGCAGCGGGACCGGGAGCAATGAGCAGTTCTTC. Translated, it gives CASSGTGSNEQFF. The whole variable domain, filled in from reference TRBV5-4 and TRBJ2-1, reads ETGVTQSPTHLIKTRGQQVTLRCSSQSGHNTVSWYQQALGQGPQFIFQYYREEENGRGNFPPRFSGLQFPNYSSELNVNALELDDSALYLCASSGTGSNEQFFGPGTRLTVL.

The chain carries TRBV9 and TRBJ2-5; 11 nucleotides match TRBD2. Germline CDR1 is SGDLS and CDR2 is YYNGEE. Trimming cost V 4 bases and J 9 bases; bases outside gene matches: 8. The CDR3 runs 14 residues. DNA for the CDR3: TGTGCCAGCAGCCCGACGACTAGCGGGGCGGCCCAGTACTTC. Translated, it gives CASSPTTSGAAQYF.

The chain employs TRBV13 and TRBJ2-5, with 10 bases matching TRBD1. Germline V CDR1 and CDR2: PRHDT, FYEKMQ (reference sequence). V gave up 5 bases and J gave up 4 bases; unmatched junction bases: 16. The CDR3 covers 18 residues. CDR3 DNA sequence: TGTGCCAGCAGCCGAACCGGGACAGGGGATCGGGGGGGAGAGACCCAGTACTTC. This sequence encodes CASSRTGTGDRGGETQYF.

J is TRBJ2-3 and V is TRBV27; 9 bases agree with TRBD1. Germline V gene lookup returns CDR1 MNHEY and CDR2 SMNVEV (reference sequence). The CDR3 is 16 residues long. Trimming removed 3 bases from V and 6 bases from J; junction bases left unmatched: 10. The CDR3 DNA follows: TGTGCCAGCAGTTTCATTATACAGGGGGCTTCGGATACGCAGTATTTT. Its translation: CASSFIIQGASDTQYF.

The chain is built from TRBV6-6 and TRBJ2-1, with TRBD2 identical over 8 bases. CDR1 MNHNY and CDR2 SVGAGI come from the germline V gene (reference sequence). V trimming: 3 bases; J trimming: 10 bases; junction bases outside the gene matches: 5. This CDR3 contains 13 residues. DNA of the CDR3: TGTGCCAGCAGTTATGGAGGCGGGGGGGAGCAGTTCTTC. Translation: CASSYGGGGEQFF.

This chain joins TRBV18 and TRBJ1-4; D not certain. The ends were cut back, 3 bases at V and 0 bases at J, with 8 bases in the middle. Germline-derived CDR1 and CDR2 are KGHSH and LQKENI. The CDR3 is 15 residues long. DNA for the CDR3: TGTGCCAGCTCACCCTTTAGATCAACTAATGAAAAACTGTTTTTT. It translates to CASSPFRSTNEKLFF.

V usage is TRBV11-3 and J usage is TRBJ2-5, with 11 bases that match TRBD2. V trimming: 5 bases; J trimming: 8 bases; junction bases outside the gene matches: 7. This CDR3 spans 14 amino acids. CDR1 is SGHNT and CDR2 is YENEEA in the germline V gene. This chain's CDR3 is CASSDLSGGGTQYF. The CDR3 DNA reads as TGTGCCAGCAGCGACCTTAGCGGGGGGGGAACCCAGTACTTC.

The gene calls are TRBV6-1 and TRBJ1-1; D ambiguous. Trimming pared 2 bases from V and 4 bases from J, leaving 8 bases between. The CDR3 is 13 residues long. Germline CDR1 reads MNHNS; CDR2 reads SASEGT. DNA of the CDR3: TGTGCCAGCAGTGAAACGTCGGGCACTGAAGCTTTCTTT. Protein sequence: CASSETSGTEAFF.

This chain links TRBV15 with TRBJ2-3; tentative D call: TRBD2 (6 bases). CDR1 is LNHNV, CDR2 YYDKDF, per germline (reference sequence). Trimming cost V 4 bases and J 6 bases, with 17 bases left between them. CDR3 length: 15 residues. The CDR3 reads CATSTFSGLHDTQYF. In nucleotides, the CDR3 is TGTGCCACCAGCACCTTTTCGGGACTCCACGATACGCAGTATTTT.

This sequence joins TRBV5-5 and TRBJ2-7; D is possibly TRBD1 (6 bases). In germline, CDR1 is SGHKS, CDR2 YYEKEE (reference sequence). The CDR3 has 16 residues. V was shortened by 0 bases and J by 3 bases, with 16 bases between the two germline ends. CDR3 amino acids: CASSLEGAGARYEQYF. In DNA, the CDR3 is TGTGCCAGCAGCTTGGAGGGTGCAGGGGCCCGCTACGAGCAGTACTTC.